The sequence of this T cell receptor (beta chain) was determined in a study of T cell changes during pregnancy in multiple sclerosis. This table comes from immunoSEQ multiplex PCR, and its TCRdb copy is limited to in-frame clones, with some not included. The table lists 60,000 to 85,000 clones, 94% of them singletons. The V gene's germline CDR1 is MNHEY and CDR2 SMNVEV (reference sequence). Between the trimmed V and J ends, which lost 4 bases and 4 bases, there was a span of 17 bases. This CDR3 is 15 amino acids long. This receptor was taken from a female donor with multiple sclerosis, enrolled in a pregnancy study. The chain has TRBV27 and TRBJ2-7; possible D gene TRBD2, 6 bases. The starting material was peripheral blood, obtained in the third trimester of pregnancy. The chain's CDR3 is CASSSHGSGRYEQYF. CDR3 nucleotide sequence: TGTGCCAGCAGTTCCCACGGGTCAGGGAGGTACGAGCAGTACTTC.